This T cell receptor (beta chain) was obtained from a study of blood T cell repertoires in COVID-19. Study details: The samples span acute and convalescent COVID-19 from the United States, Italy and Spain. PBMCs, B-cell-depleted T cells, or T cells were the source of the cDNA or gDNA that made up the material.

Study processing details: Reference gene primer amplification gave estimated nucleated cell counts. Assay: immunoSEQ multiplex PCR; the TCRdb copy retains only in-frame clones and omits some. The V and J calls and clone size are taken from that table; D and trimming were inferred from the DNA. The repertoire holds 180,000 or so clones, 76% seen once, with roughly 7.8% in the top ten. The germline V gene encodes CDR1 SGHRS and CDR2 YFSETQ. The CDR3 has 14 amino acids. Trimming pared 2 bases from V and 3 bases from J, leaving 10 bases between. Sequencing was done on a sample of peripheral blood. This TCR came from a woman aged 45-60 years with active or convalescent COVID-19. The chain combines TRBV5-1 with TRBJ2-3; D is possibly TRBD1 (5 bases). The CDR3 reads CASSLGVRTDTQYF. For the CDR3, the DNA is TGCGCCAGCAGCTTAGGGGTGCGTACAGATACGCAGTATTTT.